Presented here are 26 T cell receptor beta chains from one specimen sequenced in a study of T-cell memory formation after mild COVID-19. Using its own MiXCR run on the 5' RACE reads, TCRdb lists one record per CDR3 protein. The data show roughly 560,000 distinct CDR3 sequences, just over 20% seen once. Sequenced: PBMCs or a T cell subset sorted from them (not recorded which). These TCRs come from an adult woman who had mild COVID-19 (a few samples of this study predate the infection). Cell type and time point are not known.

The V and J genes are TRBV29-1 and TRBJ2-7; the match to TRBD2 covers 12 bases. Trimming at V came to 6 bases and at J to 3 bases, leaving 6 bases not matched to a gene. The CDR3 has 14 amino acids. The germline V gene has CDR1 SQVTM and CDR2 ANQGSEA. The CDR3 region has the DNA TGCAGCGTCGCTCTAGCGGGAGGGGGCTACGAGCAGTACTTC. It codes for CSVALAGGGYEQYF.

This clonotype was seen only a few times. This chain uses TRBV2 with TRBJ1-3; no clear D gene. The CDR3 consists of 15 residues. From germline, CDR1 is SNHLY and CDR2 FYNNEI. V was trimmed by 6 bases and J by 0 bases, leaving 12 bases between them. The DNA of the CDR3 is TGTGCCAGCAGGAGGCGGGAGAGCTCTGGAAACACCATATATTTT. Amino acid sequence: CASRRRESSGNTIYF.

This clonotype was seen a handful of times. CDR3 protein: CASSYPQREVGTGELFF. DNA of the CDR3: TGTGCCAGCAGCTACCCACAGCGAGAGGTCGGCACCGGGGAGCTGTTTTTT. The V call is TRBV7-8, the J call TRBJ2-2; D gene unclear. Germline CDR1 SGHVS, CDR2 FQNEAQ. The CDR3 runs to 17 residues. The V end lost 4 bases, the J end lost 4 bases, and 19 bases lay between the germline ends.

Comments on this clonotype: This may arise from a read error, as a much more abundant clone is one base away. The V call is TRBV7-3, the J call TRBJ2-1, with TRBD2 matching 14 bases. Germline values: CDR1 SGHTA, CDR2 FQGTGA. The V segment lost 4 bases and the J segment 7 bases; nucleotides outside the gene matches: 3. This CDR3 contains 15 residues. CDR3 in amino acids: CASSSRTSGGNEQFF. CDR3 in DNA: TGTGCCAGCAGCTCCAGGACTAGCGGGGGGAATGAGCAGTTCTTC.

In this sample, this clonotype turned up a few times. The CDR3 DNA sequence: TGTGCCAGCAGCGGACTAGCGGGAGGGCCGCGCACAGATACGCAGTATTTT. It translates to CASSGLAGGPRTDTQYF. This sequence joins TRBV6-2 or TRBV6-3 and TRBJ2-3; the match to TRBD2 covers 15 bases. The CDR3 loop spans 17 amino acids. Trimming at V came to 6 bases and at J to 1 base, leaving 5 bases not matched to a gene. Germline V gene sequence: CDR1 MNHEY, CDR2 SVGEGT.

The chain employs TRBV3-1 and TRBJ1-1; D remains unclear. CDR3 size: 13 residues. V shed 5 bases and J shed 3 bases, with 10 bases lying between them. Looked up from germline, CDR1 is LGHDT and CDR2 is YNNKEL (reference sequence). CDR3 sequence: CASSIRGHTEAFF. The CDR3 coding sequence is TGTGCCAGCAGCATTCGCGGGCACACTGAAGCTTTCTTT.

This chain links TRBV7-9 with TRBJ2-5, with TRBD2 identical over 11 bases. Germline V gene data show CDR1 as SEHNR and CDR2 as FQNEAQ (reference sequence). The CDR3 has 16 residues. Germline trimming cut 1 base from V and 1 base from J; bases unmatched to any gene: 2. The CDR3 DNA sequence: TGTGCCAGCAGCTTAGGAGGGACTAGCGGCCAAGAGACCCAGTACTTC. Translation gives CASSLGGTSGQETQYF.

This clonotype was seen many times. J is TRBJ2-1 and V is TRBV4-3; D uncertain. The V and J ends lost 0 bases and 6 bases respectively, with 6 bases between them. The CDR3 is made up of 13 amino acids. The germline gives CDR1 LGHNA, CDR2 YSLEER. DNA of the CDR3: TGCGCCAGCAGCCAAGAAGTTTCCAATGAGCAGTTCTTC. It yields the protein CASSQEVSNEQFF.

CDR3 loop: CASSQDTALVLSPEAFF. The DNA of the CDR3 is TGCGCCAGCAGCCAAGATACCGCGCTGGTCCTGTCGCCAGAAGCTTTCTTT. The V call is TRBV4-1, the J call TRBJ1-1; D unclear. The CDR3 sequence is 17 residues long. Trimming took 0 bases from V and 8 from J, leaving 22 bases between them. The germline V gene encodes CDR1 MGHRA and CDR2 YSYEKL.

The chain combines TRBV12-3 or TRBV12-4 with TRBJ1-1; D uncertain. Trimming stripped 5 bases from V and 2 bases from J, with 15 bases between. The CDR3 has 15 amino acids. The CDR3 nucleotides read TGTGCCAGCAGTCCCAATGGAGTAGTAAACACTGAAGCTTTCTTT. Its translation is CASSPNGVVNTEAFF.

In its sample, this clonotype was seen a few times. This chain links TRBV7-6 with TRBJ2-3; 11 bases align to TRBD2. Germline CDR1 SGHVS, CDR2 FNYEAQ. The CDR3 sequence is 18 residues long. With V trimmed by 2 bases and J by 1 base, 8 bases remained unmatched. CDR3 sequence reads: CASSLLRLAGPGTDTQYF. The DNA for the CDR3 is TGTGCCAGCAGCTTATTACGACTAGCGGGACCAGGCACAGATACGCAGTATTTT. Variable domain in full (rest from reference TRBV7-6 and TRBJ2-3): GAGVSQSPRYKVTKRGQDVALRCDPISGHVSLYWYRQALGQGPEFLTYFNYEAQQDKSGLPNDRFSAERPEGSISTLTIQRTEQRDSAMYRCASSLLRLAGPGTDTQYFGPGTRLTVL.

This clonotype appeared a single time. The junction departs from the called germline gene at one end, perhaps through a read error. This chain uses TRBV29-1 with TRBJ2-3; D possibly uses TRBD1 or TRBD2 (5 bases each). The CDR3 spans 13 residues. Germline CDR1 reads SQVTM; CDR2 reads ANQGSEA. The CDR3 DNA is TGCAGCGCCCCCAGGGAGCCCACAGATACGAAGTATTTT. Protein sequence: CSAPREPTDTKYF.

The V gene is TRBV7-3, the J gene TRBJ2-7, with D tentatively TRBD2 (5 bases). Germline CDR1 is SGHTA and CDR2 is FQGTGA. This CDR3 region has 13 residues. V lost 5 bases and J 7 bases, leaving 15 bases between the germline ends. The CDR3 here is CASSPRTGVEQYF. In DNA, the CDR3 is TGTGCCAGCAGCCCCCGGACTGGAGTGGAGCAGTACTTC.

This clonotype was picked up a small number of times. The V and J genes are TRBV6-1 and TRBJ1-1, with TRBD1 as a possible D gene (5 bases). The ends were cut back, 4 bases at V and 5 bases at J, with 14 bases in the middle. The CDR3 has 14 amino acids. Germline loops: CDR1 MNHNS, CDR2 SASEGT. CDR3 DNA sequence: TGTGCCAGCAGTGTACAGGTCGGAGGGACTGAAGCTTTCTTT. Protein sequence: CASSVQVGGTEAFF.

The CDR3 reads CASSLLGSEAKNIQYF. For the CDR3, the DNA is TGCGCCAGCAGCCTTCTCGGGAGCGAAGCCAAAAACATTCAGTACTTC. The rearrangement joins TRBV5-1 to TRBJ2-4, with D possibly matching TRBD2 (6 bases). V dropped 4 bases and J dropped 0 bases, with 14 bases sitting between them. Germline CDR1 reads SGHRS; CDR2 reads YFSETQ. The CDR3 is 16 amino acids.

The sample holds a few counts of this clonotype. The chain uses TRBV5-6 and TRBJ2-1, with 8 positions matching TRBD1. The CDR3 totals 14 residues. Unmatched junction bases numbered 10, after V lost 6 bases and J lost 8 bases. Germline V gene sequence: CDR1 SGHDT, CDR2 YYEEEE. The CDR3 DNA reads TGTGCCAGCATCGGGGACAGGCCCTTGGATGAGCAGTTCTTC. It yields the protein CASIGDRPLDEQFF.

The chain is built from TRBV20-1 and TRBJ2-1, with unresolved D. The CDR3 consists of 14 residues. Per germline, CDR1 DFQATT and CDR2 SNEGSKA (reference sequence). V was cut by 6 bases and J by 7 bases, with 19 bases left in between. In nucleotides, the CDR3 is TGCAGTGCCCCGTCCCCGAGCGTGTCGAATGAGCAGTTCTTC. The encoded protein is CSAPSPSVSNEQFF.

This clonotype has ten or more counts. The chain has TRBV12-3 or TRBV12-4 and TRBJ2-5; D could derive from TRBD1 or TRBD2 (6 bases each). This CDR3 is built from 15 residues. The ends were cut back, 7 bases at V and 4 bases at J, with 19 bases in the middle. The CDR3 DNA reads TGTGCCAGCACCCTTAAAGGGGGGAGTGCAGAGACCCAGTACTTC. It codes for CASTLKGGSAETQYF.

The rearrangement joins TRBV7-9 to TRBJ1-2; perhaps TRBD1 as D (5 bases). The V end was cut by 1 base, the J end by 8 bases, with 11 bases between. The germline V gene encodes CDR1 SEHNR and CDR2 FQNEAQ (reference sequence). This CDR3 is built from 13 residues. CDR3 sequence reads: CASSLVQGGGYTF. The CDR3 nucleotides are TGTGCCAGCAGCTTAGTTCAGGGCGGCGGCTACACCTTC.

This chain links TRBV6-6 with TRBJ2-3; 9 nucleotides line up with TRBD1. With V trimmed by 2 bases and J by 1 base, 4 bases remained unmatched. CDR1 and CDR2 (germline): MNHNY, SVGAGI (reference sequence). The CDR3 covers 16 residues. CDR3 sequence reads: CASSYHRDRGTDTQYF. The CDR3 coding sequence is TGTGCCAGCAGTTACCATAGGGACAGGGGCACAGATACGCAGTATTTT.

The gene calls are TRBV9 and TRBJ1-2, with 10 bases lining up with TRBD1. CDR1 is SGDLS, CDR2 YYNGEE, per germline. The CDR3 extends over 13 amino acids. The V and J ends lost 3 bases and 4 bases, in that order; junction bases with no gene match: 0. The CDR3 DNA sequence: TGTGCCAGCAGCGGGACAGGGGGCTATGGCTACACCTTC. As protein: CASSGTGGYGYTF.

Only a few counts were recorded for this clonotype. J is TRBJ2-5 and V is TRBV7-2; no definite D call. The CDR3 spans 15 residues. V was pared by 1 base and J by 1 base, with 10 bases between. Germline V gene data show CDR1 as SGHTA and CDR2 as FQGNSA. The CDR3: CASSLGSAAQETQYF. CDR3 nucleotides: TGTGCCAGCAGCTTAGGCTCGGCAGCCCAAGAGACCCAGTACTTC.

About this clonotype itself: The CDR3 end shows no conserved phenylalanine or tryptophan, and so a read error is likely. The genes are TRBV6-2 or TRBV6-3 and TRBJ2-4; a weak D match, TRBD2 (5 bases). This CDR3 region has 12 residues. The germline V gene encodes CDR1 MNHEY and CDR2 SVGEGT. V lost 4 bases and J 7 bases, leaving 8 bases between the germline ends. The CDR3 reads CASSFPGNIQYL. The CDR3 coding sequence is TGTGCCAGCAGTTTCCCGGGGAACATTCAGTACCTC.

This sequence joins TRBV6-5 and TRBJ2-5; 8 bases are a match to TRBD2. Per germline, CDR1 MNHEY and CDR2 SVGAGI. Trimming at V came to 5 bases and at J to 5 bases, leaving 10 bases not matched to a gene. This CDR3 has 15 amino acids. CDR3 bases: TGTGCCAGCAGTACCCCCGGCGGGAGGTATGAGACCCAGTACTTC. Its protein is CASSTPGGRYETQYF.

V gene TRBV29-1 combines with J gene TRBJ2-7; 8 positions match TRBD1. The CDR3 length is 13 residues. J was trimmed by 5 bases and V by 3 bases; bases with no gene match: 6. CDR1 SQVTM and CDR2 ANQGSEA come from the germline V gene. This chain's CDR3 is CSVEDTGGNEQYF. Here the CDR3 DNA reads TGCAGCGTTGAGGACACAGGGGGGAACGAGCAGTACTTC.

This clonotype appeared a few times. This rearrangement joins TRBV19 to TRBJ1-5; D is uncertain. Germline CDR1 LNHDA, CDR2 SQIVND (reference sequence). V gave up 5 bases and J gave up 0 bases, with 14 bases separating them. The CDR3 sequence is 16 residues long. CDR3 sequence (DNA): TGTGCCAGTAGTGATAGATTAGGGCATAGCAATCAGCCCCAGCATTTT. The encoded protein is CASSDRLGHSNQPQHF.